This T cell receptor (beta chain) is drawn from a study of identical twins. This clonotype was observed at least ten times. The antigen remains unidentified. The germline gives CDR1 SGHNT, CDR2 YYREEE (reference sequence). The CDR3 is made up of 13 amino acids. V gave up 3 bases and J gave up 7 bases, with 13 bases separating them. One entry per CDR3 protein results from TCRdb running MiXCR on the 5' RACE reads. The sample carries 120,000 to 150,000 distinct CDR3 sequences, around 3.5% recorded once. General observations from the study: An excess of low generation probability was shown by twin-shared out-of-frame alpha sequences.

Source material: memory T cells sorted from blood. The gene calls are TRBV5-4 and TRBJ1-2; possibly TRBD1 for D (6 bases). This TCR derives from a man aged 18 to 35 in good health. The chain's CDR3 is CASSSDQGIGYTF. The CDR3, as DNA: TGTGCCAGCAGCTCGGACCAGGGGATTGGCTACACCTTC. Full variable domain (remainder filled in from reference TRBV5-4 and TRBJ1-2): ETGVTQSPTHLIKTRGQQVTLRCSSQSGHNTVSWYQQALGQGPQFIFQYYREEENGRGNFPPRFSGLQFPNYSSELNVNALELDDSALYLCASSSDQGIGYTFGSGTRLTVV.